The following is a T cell receptor beta chain sequence with its context. Healthy bone marrow donors made up the cohort. The PCR used 60 Vbeta and 13 Jbeta primers. Libraries were prepared by immunoSEQ multiplex PCR; TCRdb keeps only in-frame clonotypes and omits some of them. This table has about 98,000 clones, 75% to 85% appearing once. This entry belongs to a study of cytomegalovirus exposure and HLA in healthy donors. As for the study in general: The 110 million or so unique TCR beta sequences, from roughly 170 million T cells, were found by an earlier analysis. Samples from HLA-typed donors yielded about 85 million unique TCRs in an early data release.

Sequenced material: PBMCs. The sequence derives from a man between 18 and 35 years old in good health and CMV-seropositive.

The CDR3 DNA is TGTGCCAGCAGCCAGGCGGGGACAGGGTCGCAGACCCAGTACTTC. Translation gives CASSQAGTGSQTQYF. J is TRBJ2-5 and V is TRBV9, with 9 bases that match TRBD1. Germline-derived CDR1 and CDR2 are SGDLS and YYNGEE. The CDR3 contains 15 residues. Losses at the gene ends were 4 bases for V and 6 bases for J; bases not matched to a gene: 10.